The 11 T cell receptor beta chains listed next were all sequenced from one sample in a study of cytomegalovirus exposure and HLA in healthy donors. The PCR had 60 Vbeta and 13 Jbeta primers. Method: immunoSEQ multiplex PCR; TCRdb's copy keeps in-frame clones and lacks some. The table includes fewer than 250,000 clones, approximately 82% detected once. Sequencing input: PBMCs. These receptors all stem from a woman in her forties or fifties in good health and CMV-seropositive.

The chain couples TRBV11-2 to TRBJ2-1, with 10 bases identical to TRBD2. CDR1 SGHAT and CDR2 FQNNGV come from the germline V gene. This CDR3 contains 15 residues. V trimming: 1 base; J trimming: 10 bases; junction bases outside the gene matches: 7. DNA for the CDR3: TGTGCCAGCAGCTTAGTTCCGCTAGCGGGGGTAGAGCAGTTCTTC. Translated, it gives CASSLVPLAGVEQFF.

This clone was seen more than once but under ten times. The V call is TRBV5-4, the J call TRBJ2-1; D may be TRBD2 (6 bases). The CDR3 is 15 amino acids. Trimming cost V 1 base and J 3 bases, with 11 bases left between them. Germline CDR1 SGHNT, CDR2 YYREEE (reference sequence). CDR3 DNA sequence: TGTGCCAGCAGCTTGTGGGCGGGGAACTACAATGAGCAGTTCTTC. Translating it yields CASSLWAGNYNEQFF.

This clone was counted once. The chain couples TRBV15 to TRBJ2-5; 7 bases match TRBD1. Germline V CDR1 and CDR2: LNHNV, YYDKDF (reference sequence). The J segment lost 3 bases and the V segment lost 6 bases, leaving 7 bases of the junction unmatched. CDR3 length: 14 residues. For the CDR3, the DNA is TGTGCCACCAGTGGGACAGCTGGTAAAGAGACCCAGTACTTC. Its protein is CATSGTAGKETQYF. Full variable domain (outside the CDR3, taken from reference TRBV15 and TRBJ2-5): DAMVIQNPRYQVTQFGKPVTLSCSQTLNHNVMYWYQQKSSQAPKLLFHYYDKDFNNEADTPDNFQSRRPNTSFCFLDIRSPGLGDTAMYLCATSGTAGKETQYFGPGTRLLVL.

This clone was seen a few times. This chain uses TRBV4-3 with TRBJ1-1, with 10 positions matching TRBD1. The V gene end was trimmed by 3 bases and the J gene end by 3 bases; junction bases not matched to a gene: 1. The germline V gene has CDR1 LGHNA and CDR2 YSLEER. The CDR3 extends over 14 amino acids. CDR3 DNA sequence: TGCGCCAGCAGCCAGGACAGGGGGGACACTGAAGCTTTCTTT. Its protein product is CASSQDRGDTEAFF.

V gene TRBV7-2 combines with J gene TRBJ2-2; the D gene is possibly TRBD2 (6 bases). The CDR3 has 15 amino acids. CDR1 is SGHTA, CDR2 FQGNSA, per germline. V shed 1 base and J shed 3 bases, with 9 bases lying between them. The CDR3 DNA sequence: TGTGCCAGCAGCTTAGGGGGGGACGACACCGGGGAGCTGTTTTTT. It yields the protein CASSLGGDDTGELFF.

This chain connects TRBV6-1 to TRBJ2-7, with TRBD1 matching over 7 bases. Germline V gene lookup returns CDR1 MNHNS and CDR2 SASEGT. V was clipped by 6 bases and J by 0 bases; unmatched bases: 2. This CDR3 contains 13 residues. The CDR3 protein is CASRRDSSYEQYF. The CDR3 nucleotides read TGTGCCAGCAGACGGGACAGCTCCTACGAGCAGTACTTC.

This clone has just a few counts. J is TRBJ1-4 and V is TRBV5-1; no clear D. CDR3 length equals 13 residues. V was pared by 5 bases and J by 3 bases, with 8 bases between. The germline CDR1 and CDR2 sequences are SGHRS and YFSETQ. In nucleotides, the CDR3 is TGCGCCAGCAGGCAGGATCCTAATGAAAAACTGTTTTTT. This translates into CASRQDPNEKLFF.

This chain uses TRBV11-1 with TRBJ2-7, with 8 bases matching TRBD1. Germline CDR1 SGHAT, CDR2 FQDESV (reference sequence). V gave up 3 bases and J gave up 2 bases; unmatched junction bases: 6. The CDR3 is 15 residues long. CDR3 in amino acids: CASSFGQGKTYEQYF. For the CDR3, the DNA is TGTGCCAGCAGCTTTGGACAGGGAAAAACCTACGAGCAGTACTTC.

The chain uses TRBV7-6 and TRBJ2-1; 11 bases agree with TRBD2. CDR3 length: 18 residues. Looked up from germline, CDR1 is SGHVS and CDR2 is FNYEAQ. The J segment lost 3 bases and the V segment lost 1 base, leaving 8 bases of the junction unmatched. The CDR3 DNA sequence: TGTGCCAGCAGCTTAGTTTCTAGCGGGGGGCGAAACTACAATGAGCAGTTCTTC. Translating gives CASSLVSSGGRNYNEQFF.

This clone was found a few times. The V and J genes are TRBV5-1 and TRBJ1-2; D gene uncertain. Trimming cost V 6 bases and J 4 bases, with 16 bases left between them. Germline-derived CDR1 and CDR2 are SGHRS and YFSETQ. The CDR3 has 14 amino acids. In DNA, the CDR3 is TGCGCCAGCACCCCCCATGGGGAGGCCTATGGCTACACCTTC. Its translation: CASTPHGEAYGYTF. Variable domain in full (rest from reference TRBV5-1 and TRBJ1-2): KAGVTQTPRYLIKTRGQQVTLSCSPISGHRSVSWYQQTPGQGLQFLFEYFSETQRNKGNFPGRFSGRQFSNSRSEMNVSTLELGDSALYLCASTPHGEAYGYTFGSGTRLTVV.

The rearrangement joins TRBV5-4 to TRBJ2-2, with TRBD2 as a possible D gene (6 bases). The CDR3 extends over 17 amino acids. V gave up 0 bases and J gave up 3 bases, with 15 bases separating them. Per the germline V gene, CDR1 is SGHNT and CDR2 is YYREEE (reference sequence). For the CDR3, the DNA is TGTGCCAGCAGCTTGGGGGGGGAGTCGTGGGACACCGGGGAGCTGTTTTTT. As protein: CASSLGGESWDTGELFF.